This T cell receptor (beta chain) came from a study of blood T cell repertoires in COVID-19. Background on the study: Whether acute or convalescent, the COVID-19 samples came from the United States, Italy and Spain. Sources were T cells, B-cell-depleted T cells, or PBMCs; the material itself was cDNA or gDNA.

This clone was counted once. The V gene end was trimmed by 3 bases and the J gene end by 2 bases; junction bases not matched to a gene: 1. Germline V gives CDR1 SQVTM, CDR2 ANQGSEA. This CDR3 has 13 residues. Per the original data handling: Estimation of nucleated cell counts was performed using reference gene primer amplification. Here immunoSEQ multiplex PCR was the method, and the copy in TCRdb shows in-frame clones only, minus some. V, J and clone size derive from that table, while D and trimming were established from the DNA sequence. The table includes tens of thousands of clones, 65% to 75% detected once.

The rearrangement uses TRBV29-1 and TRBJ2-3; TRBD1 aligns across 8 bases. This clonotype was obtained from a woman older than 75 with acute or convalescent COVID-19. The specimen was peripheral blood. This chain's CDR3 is CSVEGQATDTQYF. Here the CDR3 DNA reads TGCAGCGTTGAGGGACAGGCCACAGATACGCAGTATTTT.